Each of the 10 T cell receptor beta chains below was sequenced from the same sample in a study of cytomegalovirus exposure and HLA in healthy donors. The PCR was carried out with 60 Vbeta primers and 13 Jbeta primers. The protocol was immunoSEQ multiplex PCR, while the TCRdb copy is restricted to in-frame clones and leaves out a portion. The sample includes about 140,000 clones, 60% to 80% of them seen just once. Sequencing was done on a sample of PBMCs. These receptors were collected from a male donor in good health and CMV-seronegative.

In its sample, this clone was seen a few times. The CDR3 DNA reads TGCGCCAGCAGCCAAGGCGGGGAAGGCTACACCTTC. Its translation: CASSQGGEGYTF. V usage is TRBV5-1 and J usage is TRBJ1-2, with D hard to call. The germline gives CDR1 SGHRS, CDR2 YFSETQ. CDR3 length equals 12 residues. V lost 4 bases and J 8 bases, leaving 12 bases between the germline ends.

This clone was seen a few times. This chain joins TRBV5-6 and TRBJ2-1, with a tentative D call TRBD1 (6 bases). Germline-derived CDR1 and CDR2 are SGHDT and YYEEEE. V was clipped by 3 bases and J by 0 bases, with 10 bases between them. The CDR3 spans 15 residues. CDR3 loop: CASSSGQISYNEQFF. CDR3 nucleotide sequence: TGTGCCAGCAGCTCGGGACAAATCTCCTACAATGAGCAGTTCTTC.

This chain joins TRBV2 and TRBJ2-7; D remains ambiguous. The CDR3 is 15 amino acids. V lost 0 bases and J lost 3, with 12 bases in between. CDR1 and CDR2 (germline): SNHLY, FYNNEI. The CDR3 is CASSEAQSLYYEQYF. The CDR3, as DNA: TGTGCCAGCAGTGAAGCCCAATCACTATACTACGAGCAGTACTTC.

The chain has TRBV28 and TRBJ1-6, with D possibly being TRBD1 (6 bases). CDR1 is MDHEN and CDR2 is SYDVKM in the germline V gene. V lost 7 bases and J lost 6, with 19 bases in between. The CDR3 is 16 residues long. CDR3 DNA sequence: TGTGCCAGCAATATAGGGGGGGGAGGGGGTAATTCACCCCTCCACTTT. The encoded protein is CASNIGGGGGNSPLHF.

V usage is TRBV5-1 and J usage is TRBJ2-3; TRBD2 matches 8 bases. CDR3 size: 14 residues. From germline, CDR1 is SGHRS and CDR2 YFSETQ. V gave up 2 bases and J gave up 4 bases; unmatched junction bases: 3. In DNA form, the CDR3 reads TGCGCCAGCAGCTTTAGCGGGGCCTCAGATACGCAGTATTTT. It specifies CASSFSGASDTQYF.

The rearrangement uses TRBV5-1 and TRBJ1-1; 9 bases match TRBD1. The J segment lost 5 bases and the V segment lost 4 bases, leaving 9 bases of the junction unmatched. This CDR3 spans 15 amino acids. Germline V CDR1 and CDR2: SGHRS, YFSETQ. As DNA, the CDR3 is TGCGCCAGCAGCCTCCTACAGGGGGCGACGACTGAAGCTTTCTTT. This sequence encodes CASSLLQGATTEAFF.

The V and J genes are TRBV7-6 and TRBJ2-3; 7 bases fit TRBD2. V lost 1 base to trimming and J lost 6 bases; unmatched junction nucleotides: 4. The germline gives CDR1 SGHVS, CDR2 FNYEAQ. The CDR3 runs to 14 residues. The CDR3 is CASSLGTGGDTQYF. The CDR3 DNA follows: TGTGCCAGCAGCTTAGGTACCGGGGGGGATACGCAGTATTTT.

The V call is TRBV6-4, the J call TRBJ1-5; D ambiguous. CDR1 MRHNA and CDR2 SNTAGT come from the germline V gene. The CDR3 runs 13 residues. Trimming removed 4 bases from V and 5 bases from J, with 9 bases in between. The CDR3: CASSVHKDQPQHF. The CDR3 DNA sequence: TGTGCCAGCAGTGTACACAAAGATCAGCCCCAGCATTTT.

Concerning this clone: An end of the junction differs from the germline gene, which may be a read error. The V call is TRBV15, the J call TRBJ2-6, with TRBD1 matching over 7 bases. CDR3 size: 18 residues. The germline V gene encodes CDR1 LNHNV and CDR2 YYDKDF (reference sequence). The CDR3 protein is CATSMSGTVFSGANGLTF. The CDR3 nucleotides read TGTGCCACCAGCATGTCCGGGACAGTATTCTCTGGGGCCAACGGCCTGACTTTC.

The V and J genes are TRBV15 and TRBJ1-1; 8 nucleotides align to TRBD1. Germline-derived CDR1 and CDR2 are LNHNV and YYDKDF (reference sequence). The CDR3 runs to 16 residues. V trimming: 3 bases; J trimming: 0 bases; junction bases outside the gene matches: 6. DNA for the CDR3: TGTGCCACCAGCAGGGACAGGGAAATACTGAACACTGAAGCTTTCTTT. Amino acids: CATSRDREILNTEAFF. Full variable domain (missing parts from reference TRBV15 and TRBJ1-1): DAMVIQNPRYQVTQFGKPVTLSCSQTLNHNVMYWYQQKSSQAPKLLFHYYDKDFNNEADTPDNFQSRRPNTSFCFLDIRSPGLGDTAMYLCATSRDREILNTEAFFGQGTRLTVV.